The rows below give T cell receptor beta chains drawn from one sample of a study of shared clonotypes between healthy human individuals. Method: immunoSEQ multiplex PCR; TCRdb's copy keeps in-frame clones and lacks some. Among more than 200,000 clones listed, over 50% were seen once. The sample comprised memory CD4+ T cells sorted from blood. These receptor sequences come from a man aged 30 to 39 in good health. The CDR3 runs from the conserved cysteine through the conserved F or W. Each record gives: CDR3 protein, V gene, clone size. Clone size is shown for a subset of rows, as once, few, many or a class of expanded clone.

CASSKRGDSYNEQFF TRBV19 many
CASSEQGSLYEQYF TRBV2 once
CARKTGAGTIAFF TRBV28 -
CSVEDATQYF TRBV29-1 -
CASSWGTARQETQYF TRBV7-8 once
CASSVDLAGGSMDTQYF TRBV9 -
CASSLNANGATEAFF TRBV11-2 once
CASSVAGGRTGELFF TRBV25-1 -
CSVAWGGDTEAFF TRBV29-1 -
CASSAGLAKNIQYF TRBV7-2 -
CASGPGSSYEQYF TRBV12-5 -
CASSVGEGQPQHF TRBV9 -
CATRGTLAKNIQYF TRBV15 -
CASRREGRETQYF TRBV10-2 -
CASSAGTGGNYGYTF TRBV6-1 many
CASRADSGGNQPQHF TRBV10-2 -
CASSLDVANYGYTF TRBV5-5 few
CASSLDNSNQPQHF TRBV28 few
CASSPIAGVNSNQPQHF TRBV19 -
CASMRQGRTEAFF TRBV28 -
CASRGGRALVDEQFF TRBV28 once
CATSRSQERAEKLFF TRBV15 few
CASSLNTGQGNSGANVLTF TRBV11-3 -
CASSPSRLVSGEQFF TRBV7-3 -
CASSPGGSGGTQYF TRBV7-2 once
CASSFTASSYEQYF TRBV27 -
CASSYISGWVAFF TRBV7-2 -
CASSFGQDPDTQYF TRBV7-2 -
CASSKGIEDTQYF TRBV19 -
CASSGDSNNEKLFF TRBV7-2 many
CASSPHPAGSEQFF TRBV7-7 -
CASSQDRRTEAFF TRBV4-3 -
CASSSDRVYQPQHF TRBV14 -
CASSHPGQILAGGPYEQYF TRBV4-1 -
CASSDGDTIYEQYF TRBV10-1 -
CASSYYAGTGYGYTF TRBV6-6 many
CASSLQGGRDSRYEQYF TRBV27 -
CASSLSPAFNTEAFF TRBV7-2 few
CASSVGWGLSYGYTF TRBV9 few
CASSEILAAGNTYEQYF TRBV2 few
CASSLRHLYEQYF TRBV7-3 -
CASSLLGMSEQYF TRBV7-3 -
CASSLAGRGITDTQYF TRBV5-1 -
CGLEVHTEKLFF TRBV30 -
CASSFTVNEQFF TRBV11-3 -
CASSPTGGAYEQYF TRBV14 -
CASSSGQAFTGELFF TRBV27 -
CASSLDMNRGGYTF TRBV5-6 -
CASSLGLAGPGELFF TRBV7-7 few
CSAVRSEQYF TRBV20-1 -
CAISVGPQGSEYEQYF TRBV10-3 -
CSAGTHGGENGYTF TRBV29-1 -
CSVVGLLRDEQYF TRBV29-1 few